The 5 T cell receptor beta chains presented below share a single source sample, sequenced in a study of cytomegalovirus exposure and HLA in healthy donors. The PCR employed 60 Vbeta primers together with 13 Jbeta primers. Using immunoSEQ multiplex PCR, the repertoire was profiled, and TCRdb retains in-frame clones only, with some absent. The sample totals around 75,000 clones. What was sequenced was PBMCs. The receptors shown here come from a man aged 50-60 years in good health and CMV-seropositive.

The V gene is TRBV5-6, the J gene TRBJ2-3; 10 bases line up with TRBD2. The V and J ends lost 3 bases and 5 bases, in that order; junction bases with no gene match: 15. The CDR3 has 18 amino acids. The V gene's germline CDR1 is SGHDT and CDR2 YYEEEE. CDR3 nucleotide sequence: TGTGCCAGCAGCTCGGTGGTAGCGGGAGGTTCGGGGGGAGATACGCAGTATTTT. Protein sequence: CASSSVVAGGSGGDTQYF.

The genes are TRBV19 and TRBJ2-3, with 8 positions matching TRBD1. The CDR3 length is 16 residues. Per the germline V gene, CDR1 is LNHDA and CDR2 is SQIVND (reference sequence). The ends lost 5 bases at V and 6 bases at J; junction bases unmatched: 13. The CDR3 loop is CASSPLDRAGLDTQYF. Here the CDR3 DNA reads TGTGCCAGTAGTCCCCTGGACAGGGCCGGGTTGGATACGCAGTATTTT.

V and J are TRBV30 and TRBJ1-1, with 9 bases that match TRBD1. Germline assignment: CDR1 GTSNPN and CDR2 SVGIG (reference sequence). V lost 2 bases to trimming and J lost 5 bases; unmatched junction nucleotides: 15. There are 17 residues in the CDR3. The chain's CDR3 is CAWSPKDRGRGGTEAFF. CDR3 in DNA: TGTGCCTGGAGTCCCAAGGACAGGGGTAGGGGTGGTACTGAAGCTTTCTTT.

V and J are TRBV27 and TRBJ2-7, with 9 bases that match TRBD1. With 5 bases clipped from V and 4 bases from J, the junction kept 9 bases outside the gene matches. The CDR3 is 15 residues long. Germline V gene data show CDR1 as MNHEY and CDR2 as SMNVEV (reference sequence). For the CDR3, the DNA is TGTGCCAGCAGTAAACCGGGACAGGGTACGTACGAGCAGTACTTC. Its translation: CASSKPGQGTYEQYF.

The genes are TRBV18 and TRBJ2-3; possibly TRBD1 for D (5 bases). Between the trimmed V and J ends, which lost 0 bases and 2 bases, there was a span of 6 bases. Germline values: CDR1 KGHSH, CDR2 LQKENI. The CDR3 runs 14 residues. CDR3 sequence: CASSPPGLTDTQYF. CDR3 DNA sequence: TGTGCCAGCTCACCACCGGGGCTCACAGATACGCAGTATTTT. The complete variable domain, with remaining parts taken from reference TRBV18 and TRBJ2-3, reads NAGVMQNPRHLVRRRGQEARLRCSPMKGHSHVYWYRQLPEEGLKFMVYLQKENIIDESGMPKERFSAEFPKEGPSILRIQQVVRGDSAAYFCASSPPGLTDTQYFGPGTRLTVL.